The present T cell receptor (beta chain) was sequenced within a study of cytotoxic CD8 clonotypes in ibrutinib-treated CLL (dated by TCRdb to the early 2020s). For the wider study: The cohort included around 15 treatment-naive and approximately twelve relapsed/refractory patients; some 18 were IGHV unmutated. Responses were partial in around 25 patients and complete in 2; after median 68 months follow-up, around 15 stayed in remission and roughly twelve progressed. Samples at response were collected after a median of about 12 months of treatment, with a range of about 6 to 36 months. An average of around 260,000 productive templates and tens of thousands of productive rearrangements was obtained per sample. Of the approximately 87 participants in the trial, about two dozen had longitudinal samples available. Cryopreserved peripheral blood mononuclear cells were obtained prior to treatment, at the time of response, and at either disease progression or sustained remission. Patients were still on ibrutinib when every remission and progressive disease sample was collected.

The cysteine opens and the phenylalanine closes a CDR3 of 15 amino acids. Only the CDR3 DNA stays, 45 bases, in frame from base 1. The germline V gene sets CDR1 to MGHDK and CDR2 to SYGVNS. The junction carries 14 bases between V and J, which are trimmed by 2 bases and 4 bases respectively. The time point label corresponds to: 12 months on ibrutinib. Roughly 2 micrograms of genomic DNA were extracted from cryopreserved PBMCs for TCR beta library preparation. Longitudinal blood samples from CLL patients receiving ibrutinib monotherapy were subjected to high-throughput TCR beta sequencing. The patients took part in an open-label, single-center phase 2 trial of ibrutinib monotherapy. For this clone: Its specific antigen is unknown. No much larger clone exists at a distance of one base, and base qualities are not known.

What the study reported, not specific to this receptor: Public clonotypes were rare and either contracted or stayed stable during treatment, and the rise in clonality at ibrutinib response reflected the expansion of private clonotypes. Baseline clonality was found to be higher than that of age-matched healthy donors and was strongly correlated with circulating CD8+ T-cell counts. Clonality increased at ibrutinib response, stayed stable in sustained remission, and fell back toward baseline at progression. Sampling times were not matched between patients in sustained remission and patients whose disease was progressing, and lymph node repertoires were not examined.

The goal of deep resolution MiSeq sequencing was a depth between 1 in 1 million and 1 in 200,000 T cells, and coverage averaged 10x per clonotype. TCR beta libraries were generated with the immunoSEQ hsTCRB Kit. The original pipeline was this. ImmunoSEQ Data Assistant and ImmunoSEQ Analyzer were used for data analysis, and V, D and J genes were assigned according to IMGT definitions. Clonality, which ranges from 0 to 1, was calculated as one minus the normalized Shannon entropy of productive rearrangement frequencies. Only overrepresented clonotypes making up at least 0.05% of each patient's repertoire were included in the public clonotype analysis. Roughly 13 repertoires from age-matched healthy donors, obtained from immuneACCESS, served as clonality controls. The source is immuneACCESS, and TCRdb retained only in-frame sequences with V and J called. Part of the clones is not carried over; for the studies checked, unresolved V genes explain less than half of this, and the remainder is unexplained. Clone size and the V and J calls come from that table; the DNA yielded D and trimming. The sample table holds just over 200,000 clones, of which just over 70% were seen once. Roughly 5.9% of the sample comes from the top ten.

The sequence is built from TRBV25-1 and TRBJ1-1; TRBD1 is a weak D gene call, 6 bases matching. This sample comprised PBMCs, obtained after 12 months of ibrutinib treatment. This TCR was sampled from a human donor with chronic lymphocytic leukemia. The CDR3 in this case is CASSEGIGGPTEAFF. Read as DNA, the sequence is TGTGCCAGCAGTGAAGGCATCGGGGGGCCCACTGAAGCTTTCTTT.